A single sample is the source of the 27 T cell receptor beta chains below, sequenced in a study of T cell changes during pregnancy in multiple sclerosis. Repertoires were generated with immunoSEQ multiplex PCR, while TCRdb's copy carries only in-frame clones and drops some. The sample has around 45,000 clones, 85% to 95% seen once; the top ten hold roughly 0.55%. The sample was CD4+ T cells from peripheral blood mononuclear cells, taken in the third trimester of pregnancy. Every receptor here comes from a female donor with multiple sclerosis, enrolled in a pregnancy study.

The genes are TRBV2 and TRBJ1-6; TRBD1 agrees at 9 bases. The V and J ends lost 6 bases and 5 bases, in that order; junction bases with no gene match: 2. CDR3 size: 14 residues. Germline values: CDR1 SNHLY, CDR2 FYNNEI. The CDR3 reads CASSNRGHNSPLHF. The CDR3 coding sequence is TGTGCCAGCAGCAACAGGGGGCATAATTCACCCCTCCACTTT.

This rearrangement joins TRBV4-3 to TRBJ2-5; 7 bases agree with TRBD2. The end of the DNA fits TRBJ2-7 better, so the J call may be wrong. The CDR3 covers 14 residues. Germline CDR1 is LGHNA and CDR2 is YSLEER. This chain's CDR3 is CASSQVAGAGEQYF. The CDR3 DNA reads as TGCGCCAGCAGCCAAGTCGCGGGAGCTGGCGAGCAGTACTTC.

The chain combines TRBV5-1 with TRBJ2-5; 8 nucleotides align to TRBD1. The junction had 3 bases not matched to a gene; V was cut back by 0 bases and J by 5 bases. CDR1 and CDR2 from the germline V gene are SGHRS and YFSETQ. The CDR3 length is 14 residues. Here the CDR3 reads CASSLGGQGETQYF. CDR3 nucleotides: TGCGCCAGCAGCTTGGGAGGACAGGGTGAGACCCAGTACTTC.

The chain joins TRBV19 to TRBJ1-3; D not resolved. CDR3 length equals 14 residues. Between the trimmed V and J ends, which lost 8 bases and 0 bases, there was a span of 11 bases. Germline V gene lookup returns CDR1 LNHDA and CDR2 SQIVND (reference sequence). The CDR3 is CASERRSSGNTIYF. In DNA form, the CDR3 reads TGTGCCAGTGAGAGACGGAGCTCTGGAAACACCATATATTTT.

The chain recombines TRBV4-1 with TRBJ2-2; 8 bases align to TRBD1. CDR1 and CDR2 from the germline V gene are MGHRA and YSYEKL. Trimming took 0 bases from V and 4 from J; bases not matched to a gene: 4. The CDR3 is 16 amino acids. The CDR3 coding sequence is TGCGCCAGCAGCCAAGAAGCTACAGGGGGCACCGGGGAGCTGTTTTTT. Protein sequence: CASSQEATGGTGELFF.

V and J are TRBV6-4 and TRBJ1-2; no reliable D call. Looked up from germline, CDR1 is MRHNA and CDR2 is SNTAGT. The V end was cut by 1 base, the J end by 5 bases, with 14 bases between. CDR3 size: 15 residues. The CDR3 nucleotides read TGTGCCAGCAGTGACTTGACGCCCCGGGGATATGGCTACACCTTC. Its translation is CASSDLTPRGYGYTF.

This rearrangement joins TRBV19 to TRBJ2-3, with 7 nucleotides matching TRBD1. V lost 4 bases to trimming and J lost 0 bases; unmatched junction nucleotides: 7. The CDR3 consists of 16 residues. Germline V gene sequence: CDR1 LNHDA, CDR2 SQIVND (reference sequence). This chain's CDR3 is CASSNPRGLSTDTQYF. The CDR3 nucleotides are TGTGCCAGTAGTAACCCGAGGGGGCTTAGCACAGATACGCAGTATTTT.

The chain links TRBV28 to TRBJ2-7; 7 nucleotides agree with TRBD2. J was trimmed by 1 base and V by 5 bases; bases with no gene match: 11. In germline, CDR1 is MDHEN, CDR2 SYDVKM. The CDR3 is made up of 16 amino acids. The CDR3 bases are TGTGCCAGCAGTGCCCTCGGGGGGAGTTGGTCCTACGAGCAGTACTTC. It is translated as CASSALGGSWSYEQYF.

The chain links TRBV9 to TRBJ1-5; D gene unclear. V was shortened by 1 base and J by 0 bases, with 8 bases between the two germline ends. The CDR3 is 15 residues long. Germline V gene lookup returns CDR1 SGDLS and CDR2 YYNGEE. The CDR3 spells CASSVTDSSNQPQHF. CDR3 DNA: TGTGCCAGCAGCGTAACGGACTCTAGCAATCAGCCCCAGCATTTT. Supplemented by reference TRBV9 and TRBJ1-5, the full variable domain reads DSGVTQTPKHLITATGQRVTLRCSPRSGDLSVYWYQQSLDQGLQFLIQYYNGEERAKGNILERFSAQQFPDLHSELNLSSLELGDSALYFCASSVTDSSNQPQHFGDGTRLSIL.

V usage is TRBV19 and J usage is TRBJ1-2, with D hard to call. The germline CDR1 and CDR2 sequences are LNHDA and SQIVND (reference sequence). The ends were cut back, 0 bases at V and 2 bases at J, with 10 bases in the middle. This CDR3 comprises 15 residues. As DNA, the CDR3 is TGTGCCAGTAGTATAGAACAGACAATCAACTATGGCTACACCTTC. Translated, it gives CASSIEQTINYGYTF.

The chain employs TRBV28 and TRBJ2-7, with 7 positions matching TRBD1. The CDR3 is 14 amino acids. CDR1 and CDR2 from the germline V gene are MDHEN and SYDVKM. J lost 1 base, V lost 6 bases, and 6 bases had no gene match. This CDR3 is CASRRQGYSYEQYF. CDR3 DNA sequence: TGTGCCAGCAGGCGACAGGGCTATTCCTACGAGCAGTACTTC. Full variable domain (outside the CDR3, taken from reference TRBV28 and TRBJ2-7): DVKVTQSSRYLVKRTGEKVFLECVQDMDHENMFWYRQDPGLGLRLIYFSYDVKMKEKGDIPEGYSVSREKKERFSLILESASTNQTSMYLCASRRQGYSYEQYFGPGTRLTVT.

In its sample, this clone was seen once. The rearrangement joins TRBV14 to TRBJ2-1, with 9 bases identical to TRBD2. The CDR3 is made up of 16 amino acids. Germline CDR1 is SGHDN and CDR2 is FVKESK. The V gene end was trimmed by 5 bases and the J gene end by 1 base; junction bases not matched to a gene: 6. In DNA, the CDR3 is TGTGCCAGCAGCGGGAGCGGGGGGTCATCCTACAATGAGCAGTTCTTC. It is translated as CASSGSGGSSYNEQFF. The variable domain in full, completed from reference TRBV14 and TRBJ2-1, reads EAGVTQFPSHSVIEKGQTVTLRCDPISGHDNLYWYRRVMGKEIKFLLHFVKESKQDESGMPNNRFLAERTGGTYSTLKVQPAELEDSGVYFCASSGSGGSSYNEQFFGPGTRLTVL.

The chain couples TRBV6-6 to TRBJ2-7, with TRBD2 as a possible D gene (6 bases). The CDR3 sequence is 15 residues long. CDR1 is MNHNY, CDR2 SVGAGI, per germline (reference sequence). Trimming shortened V by 2 bases and J by 3 bases, and 14 bases separated the two germline ends. The CDR3 loop reads CASSYESRGSYEQYF. For the CDR3, the DNA is TGTGCCAGCAGTTACGAGTCCCGGGGGAGCTACGAGCAGTACTTC.

The gene calls are TRBV5-5 and TRBJ1-1; 9 bases fit TRBD1. The V and J ends lost 0 bases and 0 bases, in that order; junction bases with no gene match: 6. Germline V gene sequence: CDR1 SGHKS, CDR2 YYEKEE (reference sequence). The CDR3 runs 17 residues. In DNA, the CDR3 is TGTGCCAGCAGCTTGGAAGACAGGGGGTGGGTGAACACTGAAGCTTTCTTT. Its protein product is CASSLEDRGWVNTEAFF.

This chain joins TRBV10-3 and TRBJ1-5, with D tentatively TRBD1 (6 bases). Germline V gene lookup returns CDR1 ENHRY and CDR2 SYGVKD. This CDR3 contains 15 residues. Trimming removed 2 bases at V and 2 bases at J, with 10 bases between. CDR3 loop: CAISETGKGNQPQHF. The DNA of the CDR3 is TGTGCCATCAGTGAGACAGGGAAGGGCAATCAGCCCCAGCATTTT.

The V call is TRBV2, the J call TRBJ1-3, with TRBD1 identical over 7 bases. The CDR3 spans 14 residues. Germline V gene sequence: CDR1 SNHLY, CDR2 FYNNEI. The V gene end was trimmed by 11 bases and the J gene end by 8 bases; junction bases not matched to a gene: 15. CDR3 loop: CACRATGVRDTIYF. CDR3 nucleotides: TGTGCCTGTCGGGCAACAGGGGTACGGGACACCATATATTTT.

This clone was seen a few times. The CDR3 protein is CASSLVGQTNTEAFF. CDR3 in DNA: TGTGCCAGCAGCTTAGTGGGACAGACGAACACTGAAGCTTTCTTT. This chain uses TRBV11-2 with TRBJ1-1; 7 positions agree with TRBD1. J lost 1 base, V lost 1 base, and 3 bases had no gene match. This CDR3 comprises 15 residues. CDR1 SGHAT and CDR2 FQNNGV come from the germline V gene.

V usage is TRBV4-2 and J usage is TRBJ2-3; 8 bases are a match to TRBD2. The CDR3 consists of 16 residues. The V gene end was trimmed by 0 bases and the J gene end by 1 base; junction bases not matched to a gene: 3. Germline CDR1 LGHNA, CDR2 YNFKEQ. CDR3 in amino acids: CASSQDLAGGTDTQYF. CDR3 DNA: TGTGCCAGCAGCCAAGATCTAGCGGGCGGCACAGATACGCAGTATTTT.

V gene TRBV7-6 combines with J gene TRBJ2-2; 9 bases are shared with TRBD1. This CDR3 comprises 14 residues. The germline V gene has CDR1 SGHVS and CDR2 FNYEAQ. The trim removed 4 bases at V and 5 bases at J, leaving 2 bases unmatched. The CDR3 nucleotides are TGTGCCAGCAGCTACGGACAGGGGACCGGGGAGCTGTTTTTT. Its protein is CASSYGQGTGELFF.

This clone has just one count. This chain joins TRBV30 and TRBJ2-1; 11 nucleotides match TRBD1. V was clipped by 8 bases and J by 7 bases; unmatched bases: 13. The CDR3 length is 15 residues. The germline CDR1 and CDR2 sequences are GTSNPN and SVGIG (reference sequence). The CDR3 DNA reads as TGTGCCGCAAGATCCCGGGACAGGGGGTTTAATGAGCAGTTCTTC. Protein product: CAARSRDRGFNEQFF.

The chain has TRBV10-3 and TRBJ2-7, with TRBD2 matching over 12 bases. Germline V gene lookup returns CDR1 ENHRY and CDR2 SYGVKD. The CDR3 covers 15 residues. Trimming took 6 bases from V and 0 from J; bases not matched to a gene: 3. The CDR3 loop is CAIRGTSGYSYEQYF. In DNA, the CDR3 is TGTGCCATCAGGGGGACTAGCGGGTACTCCTACGAGCAGTACTTC.

The J gene is TRBJ2-1, the V gene TRBV4-2, with 11 positions matching TRBD2. Germline lookup yields CDR1 LGHNA and CDR2 YNFKEQ. The length of the CDR3 is 16 residues. V was clipped by 6 bases and J by 7 bases; unmatched bases: 11. DNA for the CDR3: TGTGCCAGCAGTGAAACACCGGGACTAGCGGCTAATGAGCAGTTCTTC. This encodes CASSETPGLAANEQFF.

The chain links TRBV6-1 to TRBJ2-5, with 14 bases identical to TRBD2. The germline V gene encodes CDR1 MNHNS and CDR2 SASEGT. V lost 4 bases, J lost 5 bases, and 0 bases stayed unmatched. The CDR3 extends over 14 amino acids. The CDR3 region is CASSGLAGGETQYF. As DNA, the CDR3 is TGTGCCAGCAGTGGACTAGCGGGAGGGGAGACCCAGTACTTC.

V and J are TRBV7-2 and TRBJ2-5; D may be TRBD1 (6 bases). This CDR3 comprises 13 residues. V was pared by 4 bases and J by 10 bases, with 16 bases between. Per germline, CDR1 SGHTA and CDR2 FQGNSA. CDR3 DNA: TGTGCCAGCAGCTACCTACAGGGACGGGACCAGTACTTC. It encodes CASSYLQGRDQYF.

The V and J genes are TRBV5-1 and TRBJ2-7, with a tentative D call TRBD1 (6 bases). Germline loops: CDR1 SGHRS, CDR2 YFSETQ. The V gene lost 0 bases and the J gene lost 4 bases, with 11 bases spanning the gap. CDR3 length equals 14 residues. This chain's CDR3 is CASSLGQGQYEQYF. CDR3 bases: TGCGCCAGCAGCTTGGGGCAGGGGCAATACGAGCAGTACTTC.

In its sample, this clone was seen once. CDR3 in amino acids: CASRARSGVSYEQYF. The CDR3 DNA reads TGTGCCAGCAGAGCCAGGAGCGGGGTTTCCTACGAGCAGTACTTC. This rearrangement joins TRBV2 to TRBJ2-7; 7 nucleotides align to TRBD2. In germline, CDR1 is SNHLY, CDR2 FYNNEI. The CDR3 totals 15 residues. Unmatched junction bases numbered 9, after V lost 6 bases and J lost 1 base.

CDR3 protein: CASSEGTGEAFF. The CDR3 nucleotides are TGTGCCAGCAGTGAAGGGACAGGGGAAGCTTTCTTT. V is TRBV25-1 and J is TRBJ1-1; 9 bases are a match to TRBD1. Per the germline V gene, CDR1 is MGHDK and CDR2 is SYGVNS. CDR3 length equals 12 residues. Losses at the gene ends were 2 bases for V and 8 bases for J; bases not matched to a gene: 0.